This TCR beta chain is drawn from a study of cytomegalovirus exposure and HLA in healthy donors. Regarding the study as a whole: The study listed roughly 150 cytomegalovirus-associated TCR beta chains. The sole available immune exposure information was CMV serostatus. Analysis performed later showed TCR beta chains linked to HLA being more clonally expanded than equally common others.

With 60 Vbeta and 13 Jbeta primers, the PCR was carried out. The repertoire was sequenced with immunoSEQ multiplex PCR; TCRdb's copy has only in-frame clones and lacks some. The sample lists over 100,000 clones; around 74% were seen once. The CDR3 covers 14 residues. From germline, CDR1 is LNHDA and CDR2 SQIVND (reference sequence). The germline V and J ends were trimmed by 4 bases and 12 bases, with 21 bases remaining between them. As to this clone: The antigen remains unidentified.

Input material: PBMCs. The chain employs TRBV19 and TRBJ1-1; no firm D call. This TCR was sampled from a male donor in good health and CMV-seronegative. The CDR3 reads CASSNSGGLSGTFF. The CDR3 region has the DNA TGTGCCAGTAGTAACAGCGGCGGTTTATCGGGAACTTTCTTT.